Following are 7 T cell receptor beta chains from one sample sequenced in a study of T cell clonotyping in hematopoietic cell transplantation. Profiling relied on immunoSEQ multiplex PCR, and the TCRdb table lists in-frame clones only, not all of them. The sample contains under 7,000 clones, 85% to 90% of which appear only once. Sequences were derived from peripheral blood mononuclear cells, sampled 100 days after allogeneic stem cell transplant. The receptor source for this set is a female patient in her 40s who had an allogeneic stem cell transplant from a related donor, so the T cells may come from the graft donor. Some clones in this sample may be carry-over from other donors' samples.

J is TRBJ2-5 and V is TRBV19; D not resolved. The CDR3 sequence is 13 residues long. From germline, CDR1 is LNHDA and CDR2 SQIVND (reference sequence). Trimming stripped 5 bases from V and 2 bases from J, with 9 bases between. CDR3 sequence reads: CASSWAGQETQYF. CDR3 sequence (DNA): TGTGCCAGTAGTTGGGCAGGTCAAGAGACCCAGTACTTC.

The chain uses TRBV28 and TRBJ2-1; D not resolved. Trimming pared 4 bases from V and 4 bases from J, leaving 20 bases between. CDR1 and CDR2 (germline): MDHEN, SYDVKM. The length of the CDR3 is 17 residues. The CDR3 here is CASSSPLPSMGYNEQFF. DNA of the CDR3: TGTGCCAGCAGTTCACCCCTTCCCAGTATGGGGTACAATGAGCAGTTCTTC.

The chain carries TRBV28 and TRBJ2-1; TRBD1 might be the D (6 bases). CDR3 size: 12 residues. Trimming stripped 10 bases from V and 4 bases from J, with 11 bases between. CDR1 is MDHEN, CDR2 SYDVKM, per germline. The CDR3 coding sequence is TGTGCCACGGTAGGGGGTTACAATGAGCAGTTCTTC. This sequence encodes CATVGGYNEQFF.

The chain uses TRBV30 and TRBJ1-1, with D hard to call. Germline V gene data show CDR1 as GTSNPN and CDR2 as SVGIG (reference sequence). V shed 5 bases and J shed 2 bases, with 12 bases lying between them. The CDR3 has 13 amino acids. CDR3 sequence: CAWYRRLNTEAFF. CDR3 nucleotides: TGTGCCTGGTACAGACGTTTAAACACTGAAGCTTTCTTT. The entire variable domain, with the rest obtained from reference TRBV30 and TRBJ1-1, is as follows: SQTIHQWPATLVQPVGSPLSLECTVEGTSNPNLYWYRQAAGRGLQLLFYSVGIGQISSEVPQNLSASRPQDRQFILSSKKLLLSDSGFYLCAWYRRLNTEAFFGQGTRLTVV.

The chain uses TRBV7-8 and TRBJ2-5; a possible D gene is TRBD2 (5 bases). The V gene's germline CDR1 is SGHVS and CDR2 FQNEAQ. Trimming took off 5 bases at V and 5 bases at J, with 15 bases between the two ends. This CDR3 contains 14 residues. The CDR3 sequence is CASSGGTGWETQYF. Written as DNA, the CDR3 is TGTGCCAGCAGCGGAGGAACCGGGTGGGAGACCCAGTACTTC. Full variable domain (rest looked up from reference TRBV7-8 and TRBJ2-5): GAGVSQSPRYKVAKRGQDVALRCDPISGHVSLFWYQQALGQGPEFLTYFQNEAQLDKSGLPSDRFFAERPEGSVSTLKIQRTQQEDSAVYLCASSGGTGWETQYFGPGTRLLVL.

This chain uses TRBV30 with TRBJ1-2, with TRBD1 matching 10 bases. The J segment lost 2 bases and the V segment lost 4 bases, leaving 4 bases of the junction unmatched. The CDR3 is 14 residues long. CDR1 and CDR2 from the germline V gene are GTSNPN and SVGIG (reference sequence). CDR3 region: CAWTGTGENYGYTF. In DNA, the CDR3 is TGTGCCTGGACCGGGACAGGGGAAAACTATGGCTACACCTTC. Variable domain in full (rest from reference TRBV30 and TRBJ1-2): SQTIHQWPATLVQPVGSPLSLECTVEGTSNPNLYWYRQAAGRGLQLLFYSVGIGQISSEVPQNLSASRPQDRQFILSSKKLLLSDSGFYLCAWTGTGENYGYTFGSGTRLTVV.

CDR3 DNA sequence: TGTGCCAGCTCACGGGAGACCCAGTACTTC. Its translation is CASSRETQYF. V is TRBV18 and J is TRBJ2-5; no reliable D call. Trimming stripped 4 bases from V and 5 bases from J, with 2 bases between. CDR1 and CDR2 from the germline V gene are KGHSH and LQKENI. The CDR3 length is 10 residues.